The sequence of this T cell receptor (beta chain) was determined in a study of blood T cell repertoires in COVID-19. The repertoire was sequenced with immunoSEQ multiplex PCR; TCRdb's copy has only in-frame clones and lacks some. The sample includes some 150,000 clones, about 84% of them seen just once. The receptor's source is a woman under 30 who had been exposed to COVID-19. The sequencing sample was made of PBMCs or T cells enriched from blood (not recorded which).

CDR3 amino acids: CASSYIGEQYF. CDR3 nucleotides: TGTGCCAGCAGTTACATCGGCGAGCAGTACTTC. The gene calls are TRBV6-5 and TRBJ2-7; no clear D. Trimming removed 2 bases from V and 6 bases from J, with 5 bases in between. The CDR3 loop spans 11 amino acids. CDR1 is MNHEY, CDR2 SVGAGI, per germline.